Below are 20 T cell receptor beta chains sequenced from a single sample in a study of shared clonotypes between healthy human individuals. Sequenced by immunoSEQ multiplex PCR; TCRdb stores in-frame clones only, minus some. Of hundreds of thousands of clones in the sample, 95% to 98% were seen once. Naive CD8 cells lacked CD45RO, underwent positive selection for CCR7 and left out terminally differentiated effector memory CD45RA+ cells. Sequenced sample: naive CD8+ T cells sorted from blood. The receptors shown here come from a man under 40 in good health.

The chain uses TRBV28 and TRBJ2-7, with D possibly TRBD2 on 5 matching bases. Germline lookup yields CDR1 MDHEN and CDR2 SYDVKM. This CDR3 region has 14 residues. V lost 6 bases and J 2 bases, leaving 14 bases between the germline ends. The CDR3 here is CASSPMYGAYEQYF. The DNA of the CDR3 is TGTGCCAGCAGCCCAATGTACGGGGCCTACGAGCAGTACTTC.

This clone appeared a single time. The DNA of the CDR3 is TGTGCCAGCAGTTACGGGACAGGGGTGGAAAAACTGTTTTTT. It encodes CASSYGTGVEKLFF. J is TRBJ1-4 and V is TRBV28, with 10 bases fitting TRBD1. This CDR3 region has 14 residues. Germline CDR1 MDHEN, CDR2 SYDVKM. V shed 4 bases, J shed 8 bases, and the junction held 4 bases outside the gene matches.

Regarding this clone: Other DNA sequences from this sample encode an identical CDR3 as well. The rearrangement joins TRBV2 to TRBJ2-7; D is unresolved. Trimming stripped 1 base from V and 0 bases from J, with 7 bases between. The CDR3 runs 14 residues. CDR1 and CDR2 (germline): SNHLY, FYNNEI. The CDR3 nucleotides read TGTGCCAGCAGTGAAGGTGGTCGCTCCTACGAGCAGTACTTC. Encoded protein: CASSEGGRSYEQYF.

The chain combines TRBV28 with TRBJ2-7; 8 nucleotides match TRBD2. The germline V gene has CDR1 MDHEN and CDR2 SYDVKM. The trim removed 6 bases at V and 4 bases at J, leaving 14 bases unmatched. The CDR3 extends over 16 amino acids. The CDR3 loop reads CASRDPGDSGTYEQYF. The CDR3 region has the DNA TGTGCCAGCAGAGACCCGGGAGATAGCGGGACGTACGAGCAGTACTTC.

The rearrangement links TRBV11-2 to TRBJ2-1, with TRBD2 identical over 10 bases. CDR1 SGHAT and CDR2 FQNNGV come from the germline V gene. Losses at the gene ends were 5 bases for V and 6 bases for J; bases not matched to a gene: 19. The CDR3 loop spans 19 amino acids. The CDR3 sequence is CASSPFDSEREGGFNEQFF. The CDR3 coding sequence is TGTGCCAGCAGCCCATTCGATTCCGAGCGGGAGGGGGGTTTCAATGAGCAGTTCTTC. The full variable domain, completed using reference TRBV11-2 and TRBJ2-1, is EAGVAQSPRYKIIEKRQSVAFWCNPISGHATLYWYQQILGQGPKLLIQFQNNGVVDDSQLPKDRFSAERLKGVDSTLKIQPAKLEDSAVYLCASSPFDSEREGGFNEQFFGPGTRLTVL.

The V call is TRBV1, the J call TRBJ2-1; TRBD1, the D gene given by the table, was not confirmed from the DNA. TRBV1 is marked as a pseudogene. The CDR3 has 17 amino acids. The CDR3 is CTSSPTVPRGRRSEQFF. DNA for the CDR3: TGCACCAGCAGCCCTACGGTCCCGAGGGGGAGACGCAGTGAGCAGTTCTTC.

About this clone: One junction end disagrees with the germline gene, perhaps due to a read error. The chain is built from TRBV9 and TRBJ2-7; no clear D gene. The germline V gene encodes CDR1 SGDLS and CDR2 YYNGEE. The CDR3 consists of 12 residues. CDR3: CASSVGGRVLSF. The CDR3 DNA is TGTGCCAGCAGCGTAGGTGGAAGGGTTCTGTCCTTC. Full variable domain (missing parts from reference TRBV9 and TRBJ2-7): DSGVTQTPKHLITATGQRVTLRCSPRSGDLSVYWYQQSLDQGLQFLIQYYNGEERAKGNILERFSAQQFPDLHSELNLSSLELGDSALYFCASSVGGRVLSFGPGTRLTVT.

Concerning this clone: Other DNA variants within this sample encode the same CDR3. This chain connects TRBV7-9 to TRBJ2-2; no definite D call. Per germline, CDR1 SEHNR and CDR2 FQNEAQ (reference sequence). This CDR3 is built from 15 residues. With 0 bases removed from V and 2 bases from J, the gap between germline ends came to 7 bases. CDR3: CASSLAGENTGELFF. The CDR3 DNA follows: TGTGCCAGCAGCTTAGCCGGCGAAAACACCGGGGAGCTGTTTTTT. The full variable domain, rest sourced from reference TRBV7-9 and TRBJ2-2, is DTGVSQNPRHKITKRGQNVTFRCDPISEHNRLYWYRQTLGQGPEFLTYFQNEAQLEKSRLLSDRFSAERPKGSFSTLEIQRTEQGDSAMYLCASSLAGENTGELFFGEGSRLTVL.

This chain links TRBV5-4 with TRBJ2-5, with D tentatively TRBD2 (6 bases). The CDR3 is made up of 16 amino acids. V gave up 6 bases and J gave up 2 bases, with 20 bases separating them. Germline V gives CDR1 SGHNT, CDR2 YYREEE (reference sequence). The CDR3 reads CASNTEGLGDQETQYF. The CDR3 DNA reads as TGTGCCAGCAACACGGAGGGACTGGGGGATCAAGAGACCCAGTACTTC.

This sequence joins TRBV7-9 and TRBJ2-1; D is ambiguous. Germline V gene lookup returns CDR1 SEHNR and CDR2 FQNEAQ (reference sequence). V lost 8 bases to trimming and J lost 4 bases, with 18 bases between them. This CDR3 has 15 residues. The CDR3 sequence: CASSRISPAYNEQFF. The CDR3 DNA is TGTGCCAGCTCTCGTATTTCGCCGGCGTACAATGAGCAGTTCTTC.

The J gene is TRBJ2-1, the V gene TRBV9; no clear D. From germline, CDR1 is SGDLS and CDR2 YYNGEE. V lost 1 base to trimming and J lost 5 bases, with 10 bases between them. This CDR3 comprises 14 residues. The CDR3 region has the DNA TGTGCCAGCAGCGTAAAGGGCTTTAACAATGAGCAGTTCTTC. Amino acid sequence: CASSVKGFNNEQFF.

The chain carries TRBV7-6 and TRBJ2-1, with a weak D call TRBD2 (6 bases). Trimming left V 3 bases short and J 0 bases short, with 9 bases between. There are 15 residues in the CDR3. Germline CDR1 and CDR2: SGHVS and FNYEAQ. The CDR3, as DNA: TGTGCCAGCAGCTTGGTAGCGGCCTCCTACAATGAGCAGTTCTTC. As protein: CASSLVAASYNEQFF.

The gene calls are TRBV28 and TRBJ2-2; either TRBD1 or TRBD2 may fit D (7 bases each). Germline V gives CDR1 MDHEN, CDR2 SYDVKM. V shed 5 bases and J shed 5 bases, with 21 bases lying between them. The CDR3 covers 17 residues. CDR3 amino acids: CASSRGGGTVITGELFF. DNA for the CDR3: TGTGCCAGCAGTCGAGGGGGAGGGACAGTAATAACCGGGGAGCTGTTTTTT.

This clone has a single count. The same CDR3 arises from other DNA sequences in this sample as well. This chain joins TRBV20-1 and TRBJ2-1; D is ambiguous. V was cut by 0 bases and J by 7 bases, with 4 bases left in between. From germline, CDR1 is DFQATT and CDR2 SNEGSKA (reference sequence). The CDR3 covers 11 residues. The CDR3 sequence is CSARDPNEQFF. The DNA for the CDR3 is TGCAGTGCTAGAGATCCAAATGAGCAGTTCTTC.

The chain is built from TRBV27 and TRBJ1-1, with TRBD1 identical over 10 bases. Germline V lookup: CDR1 MNHEY, CDR2 SMNVEV (reference sequence). The CDR3 is 13 residues long. V trimming: 3 bases; J trimming: 8 bases; junction bases outside the gene matches: 3. DNA for the CDR3: TGTGCCAGCAGTTTCCTGGACAGGGGGGAAGCTTTCTTT. It translates to CASSFLDRGEAFF.

This chain uses TRBV29-1 with TRBJ2-5; 8 bases agree with TRBD2. CDR1 and CDR2 from the germline V gene are SQVTM and ANQGSEA. Trimming at V came to 7 bases and at J to 2 bases, leaving 12 bases not matched to a gene. The CDR3 extends over 15 amino acids. DNA of the CDR3: TGCAGCGCCCGGGGGGGGACACACTTTCAAGAGACCCAGTACTTC. It codes for CSARGGTHFQETQYF.

Remarks on this clone: This sample also contains other DNA sequences that code for the same CDR3. The gene calls are TRBV11-2 and TRBJ2-1; 11 bases agree with TRBD2. Germline V gene lookup returns CDR1 SGHAT and CDR2 FQNNGV. The V segment lost 6 bases and the J segment 4 bases; nucleotides outside the gene matches: 5. The CDR3 length is 15 residues. The CDR3 loop reads CASRSGTSGYNEQFF. CDR3 DNA: TGTGCCAGCAGGTCCGGGACTAGCGGATACAATGAGCAGTTCTTC.

CDR3 DNA sequence: TGTGCCAGCAGCATTAGACTAGTTGGCGATACGCAGTATTTT. Its translation is CASSIRLVGDTQYF. The rearrangement joins TRBV7-8 to TRBJ2-3; a possible D gene is TRBD2 (6 bases). From germline, CDR1 is SGHVS and CDR2 FQNEAQ. Deletions cut 5 bases from V and 6 bases from J, with 15 bases between. This CDR3 is 14 amino acids long.

This chain joins TRBV7-9 and TRBJ2-7, with 13 bases aligning to TRBD2. Trimming at V came to 6 bases and at J to 2 bases, leaving 4 bases not matched to a gene. Germline V gene data show CDR1 as SEHNR and CDR2 as FQNEAQ (reference sequence). The CDR3 loop spans 15 amino acids. This CDR3 is CASRSGLAGTYEQYF. CDR3 bases: TGTGCCAGCAGATCGGGACTAGCGGGAACCTACGAGCAGTACTTC.

The chain is built from TRBV29-1 and TRBJ2-2, with unresolved D. The CDR3 loop spans 13 amino acids. CDR1 and CDR2 from the germline V gene are SQVTM and ANQGSEA. Trimming stripped 3 bases from V and 6 bases from J, with 11 bases between. The CDR3 protein is CSVDFDVSGELFF. DNA for the CDR3: TGCAGCGTTGACTTCGACGTCTCCGGGGAGCTGTTTTTT.